Here is one T cell receptor (beta chain) with its context. Its cognate antigen is unknown. This specimen comes from a study of brain T cells in children with intractable seizures. The repertoire was sequenced with immunoSEQ multiplex PCR; TCRdb's copy has only in-frame clones and lacks some. The data hold under 400,000 clones, with 93% observed a single time. The time point here: blood from clinic visit 5 months post-surgery; TSC patient then seizure free. Only cases whose brain tissue showed the highest T cell transcript signatures were sequenced. Patients received at least one anti-epileptic drug before surgery. Points from the study as a whole: Clones missing pre-surgery may reflect undersampling of that blood sample.

This CDR3 is built from 14 residues. Germline CDR1 MNHNY, CDR2 SVGAGI (reference sequence). Germline trimming cut 7 bases from V and 4 bases from J; bases unmatched to any gene: 6. The receptor comes from a boy younger than two with tuberous sclerosis and intractable seizures. The source was peripheral blood, collected around 5 months after surgery. The chain employs TRBV6-6 and TRBJ2-5; 10 bases are shared with TRBD2. The CDR3 sequence: CASISSGGGETQYF. DNA of the CDR3: TGTGCCAGCATTTCTAGCGGGGGCGGAGAGACCCAGTACTTC.